These 26 T cell receptor beta chains were sequenced from one sample in a study of T cells in localized non-small cell lung cancer. Using immunoSEQ multiplex PCR, the repertoire was profiled, and TCRdb retains in-frame clones only, with some absent. Altogether roughly 35,000 clones are present, roughly nine tenths being singletons, with the ten largest covering under 8%. The material sequenced was peripheral blood, taken before any cancer treatment. The receptors were gathered from a woman aged 35 to 70 with stage I lung adenocarcinoma.

In this sample, this clone is medium-sized. V gene TRBV6-1 combines with J gene TRBJ2-5, with D possibly matching TRBD2 (6 bases). This CDR3 comprises 13 residues. V lost 5 bases to trimming and J lost 4 bases, with 11 bases between them. The V gene's germline CDR1 is MNHNS and CDR2 SASEGT. This chain's CDR3 is CASSNGGGETQYF. The CDR3 region has the DNA TGTGCCAGCAGTAACGGGGGAGGAGAGACCCAGTACTTC.

This sequence joins TRBV6-5 and TRBJ1-1; a possible D gene is TRBD1 (6 bases). This CDR3 spans 14 amino acids. From germline, CDR1 is MNHEY and CDR2 SVGAGI. The V gene lost 0 bases and the J gene lost 5 bases, with 10 bases spanning the gap. CDR3 nucleotide sequence: TGTGCCAGCAGTTACTCGGGGGGGCGGACTGAAGCTTTCTTT. The encoded protein is CASSYSGGRTEAFF.

The V call is TRBV4-1, the J call TRBJ2-3, with D perhaps given as TRBD1 or TRBD2 (6 bases each). From germline, CDR1 is MGHRA and CDR2 YSYEKL. Trimming pared 4 bases from V and 5 bases from J, leaving 19 bases between. The CDR3 covers 16 residues. CDR3 residues: CASSRLGAGAGDTQYF. The CDR3 DNA sequence: TGCGCCAGCAGCCGACTAGGGGCAGGGGCTGGAGATACGCAGTATTTT.

V gene TRBV27 combines with J gene TRBJ2-1; 8 nucleotides line up with TRBD2. Unmatched junction bases numbered 22, after V lost 8 bases and J lost 7 bases. This CDR3 spans 18 amino acids. Germline V gene data show CDR1 as MNHEY and CDR2 as SMNVEV (reference sequence). DNA for the CDR3: TGTGCCAGCCAACTGCTGAGCGGGGGCGTAGTAAGGGCGAATGAGCAGTTCTTC. Protein: CASQLLSGGVVRANEQFF.

The chain employs TRBV6-6 and TRBJ2-7; perhaps TRBD1 as D (5 bases). CDR3 length equals 13 residues. Germline V lookup: CDR1 MNHNY, CDR2 SVGAGI (reference sequence). V was cut by 2 bases and J by 5 bases, with 10 bases left in between. Written as DNA, the CDR3 is TGTGCCAGCAGTTACGGGGCAGGAAACGAGCAGTACTTC. It yields the protein CASSYGAGNEQYF.

This sequence joins TRBV28 and TRBJ1-5, with a weak D call TRBD1 (5 bases). Germline V gene lookup returns CDR1 MDHEN and CDR2 SYDVKM. The V and J ends lost 4 bases and 5 bases respectively, with 18 bases between them. The CDR3 is 16 amino acids. CDR3 residues: CASSSGGSNSHQPQHF. CDR3 DNA sequence: TGTGCCAGCAGTTCGGGGGGGAGCAATTCTCATCAGCCCCAGCATTTT.

V gene TRBV5-1 combines with J gene TRBJ1-1; D not resolved. The ends were cut back, 0 bases at V and 1 base at J, with 13 bases in the middle. This CDR3 is built from 16 residues. Germline-derived CDR1 and CDR2 are SGHRS and YFSETQ. CDR3 in amino acids: CASSLGWTAGNTEAFF. In DNA form, the CDR3 reads TGCGCCAGCAGCTTGGGCTGGACGGCAGGGAACACTGAAGCTTTCTTT.

V is TRBV5-1 and J is TRBJ1-3, with 9 bases identical to TRBD1. Germline CDR1 SGHRS, CDR2 YFSETQ. V lost 5 bases and J lost 2; bases outside the gene matches: 8. This CDR3 has 16 residues. CDR3 in amino acids: CASRRDGTGPGNTIYF. DNA for the CDR3: TGCGCCAGCAGACGAGACGGGACAGGGCCTGGAAACACCATATATTTT.

The chain uses TRBV5-1 and TRBJ1-2, with D possibly being TRBD1 (5 bases). The CDR3 runs 12 residues. Germline CDR1 SGHRS, CDR2 YFSETQ. Deletions cut 4 bases from V and 3 bases from J, with 7 bases between. The chain's CDR3 is CASSPGDYGYTF. The CDR3, as DNA: TGCGCCAGCAGCCCGGGGGACTATGGCTACACCTTC.

This chain uses TRBV9 with TRBJ2-3; 7 nucleotides align to TRBD1. The ends lost 3 bases at V and 0 bases at J; junction bases unmatched: 7. CDR3 length: 16 amino acids. The germline V gene encodes CDR1 SGDLS and CDR2 YYNGEE. The CDR3 DNA is TGTGCCAGCAGCGCCCAGACAGGGATTAGCACAGATACGCAGTATTTT. Translated: CASSAQTGISTDTQYF.

This chain joins TRBV28 and TRBJ2-7; the D is unclear. Between the trimmed V and J ends, which lost 1 base and 0 bases, there was a span of 13 bases. CDR3 size: 16 residues. Germline V gene sequence: CDR1 MDHEN, CDR2 SYDVKM. The CDR3 reads CASSLSFGQSSYEQYF. The CDR3, as DNA: TGTGCCAGCAGTTTATCGTTTGGTCAGTCCTCCTACGAGCAGTACTTC.

This clone was seen only a few times. V gene TRBV5-1 combines with J gene TRBJ1-2; D possibly corresponds to TRBD1 (6 bases). This CDR3 has 13 residues. Trimming pared 5 bases from V and 7 bases from J, leaving 15 bases between. CDR1 SGHRS and CDR2 YFSETQ come from the germline V gene. CDR3 sequence reads: CASSFRTDGGYTF. For the CDR3, the DNA is TGCGCCAGCAGTTTCCGGACAGACGGTGGCTACACCTTC.

The chain carries TRBV6-4 and TRBJ1-1; D unresolved. From germline, CDR1 is MRHNA and CDR2 SNTAGT. V was pared by 5 bases and J by 1 base, with 8 bases between. There are 13 residues in the CDR3. CDR3 protein: CASSLGSNTEAFF. The CDR3 DNA follows: TGTGCCAGCAGTCTGGGATCGAACACTGAAGCTTTCTTT.

This clone showed up just once. The chain carries TRBV10-3 and TRBJ1-4; D might be TRBD1 (5 bases). Deletions cut 5 bases from V and 8 bases from J, with 12 bases between. The CDR3 covers 13 residues. From germline, CDR1 is ENHRY and CDR2 SYGVKD. CDR3 sequence reads: CAISSRAGEKLFF. DNA of the CDR3: TGTGCCATCAGTTCCAGAGCAGGGGAAAAACTGTTTTTT.

The rearrangement links TRBV5-1 to TRBJ2-2; TRBD2 matches 11 bases. The trim removed 6 bases at V and 3 bases at J, leaving 4 bases unmatched. This CDR3 region has 15 residues. Per the germline V gene, CDR1 is SGHRS and CDR2 is YFSETQ. The CDR3 bases are TGCGCCAGCAATAGCGGGGGGGCCTACACCGGGGAGCTGTTTTTT. The encoded protein is CASNSGGAYTGELFF. The full variable domain, in which reference TRBV5-1 and TRBJ2-2 provide the parts outside the CDR3, is KAGVTQTPRYLIKTRGQQVTLSCSPISGHRSVSWYQQTPGQGLQFLFEYFSETQRNKGNFPGRFSGRQFSNSRSEMNVSTLELGDSALYLCASNSGGAYTGELFFGEGSRLTVL.

The V and J genes are TRBV2 and TRBJ1-1, with 10 positions matching TRBD1. With V trimmed by 6 bases and J by 5 bases, 6 bases remained unmatched. CDR3 length: 14 residues. Germline CDR1 and CDR2: SNHLY and FYNNEI. In DNA, the CDR3 is TGTGCCAGCAGGGGACAGGGGTCGAGAACTGAAGCTTTCTTT. This codes for CASRGQGSRTEAFF.

The V and J genes are TRBV28 and TRBJ1-4, with 9 bases lining up with TRBD1. V trimming: 2 bases; J trimming: 8 bases; junction bases outside the gene matches: 3. From germline, CDR1 is MDHEN and CDR2 SYDVKM. The CDR3 loop spans 14 amino acids. The CDR3 protein is CASSLGTGKEKLFF. CDR3 nucleotides: TGTGCCAGCAGTTTAGGGACAGGGAAAGAAAAACTGTTTTTT.

V gene TRBV19 combines with J gene TRBJ1-6; D possibly corresponds to TRBD1 (6 bases). Trimming left V 4 bases short and J 10 bases short, with 14 bases between. The length of the CDR3 is 14 residues. The germline gives CDR1 LNHDA, CDR2 SQIVND (reference sequence). The CDR3 nucleotides are TGTGCCAGTAGTACTGGACAGAGATGGTCACCCCTCCACTTT. It encodes CASSTGQRWSPLHF.

V usage is TRBV10-2 and J usage is TRBJ2-5; 10 bases match TRBD2. The junction had 4 bases not matched to a gene; V was cut back by 3 bases and J by 3 bases. This CDR3 comprises 15 residues. Germline-derived CDR1 and CDR2 are WSHSY and SAAADI. CDR3 sequence: CASSEPSGGKETQYF. The CDR3 DNA reads TGCGCCAGCAGTGAACCTAGCGGGGGTAAAGAGACCCAGTACTTC.

The chain carries TRBV5-1 and TRBJ1-5; D not certain. Germline V gene lookup returns CDR1 SGHRS and CDR2 YFSETQ. Trimming removed 4 bases from V and 0 bases from J, with 17 bases in between. The CDR3 consists of 17 residues. The CDR3 DNA reads as TGCGCCAGCAGCCCGGACCCGGTGGACCCTAGCAATCAGCCCCAGCATTTT. It is translated as CASSPDPVDPSNQPQHF.

The chain couples TRBV7-2 to TRBJ2-3, with TRBD2 matching 16 bases. The V segment lost 6 bases and the J segment 2 bases; nucleotides outside the gene matches: 2. This CDR3 comprises 16 residues. CDR1 and CDR2 (germline): SGHTA, FQGNSA. The CDR3 protein is CASRGLAGGLTDTQYF. The DNA of the CDR3 is TGTGCCAGCAGGGGACTAGCGGGGGGGCTCACAGATACGCAGTATTTT.

The chain combines TRBV4-3 with TRBJ1-4, with D uncertain. With 4 bases removed from V and 0 bases from J, the gap between germline ends came to 12 bases. This CDR3 is 16 amino acids long. CDR1 is LGHNA, CDR2 YSLEER, per germline. CDR3 region: CASSPDFKTTNEKLFF. Written as DNA, the CDR3 is TGCGCCAGCAGCCCAGACTTTAAGACAACTAATGAAAAACTGTTTTTT.

This clone was counted a few times. The chain uses TRBV4-2 and TRBJ2-7, with D maybe TRBD2 (5 bases). Germline CDR1 is LGHNA and CDR2 is YNFKEQ. The ends were cut back, 4 bases at V and 4 bases at J, with 14 bases in the middle. The CDR3 is 14 residues long. CDR3 in amino acids: CASSPGPPGYEQYF. The DNA for the CDR3 is TGTGCCAGCAGCCCCGGACCACCGGGGTACGAGCAGTACTTC.

The rearrangement links TRBV7-9 to TRBJ2-7; no clear D. The CDR3 covers 14 residues. Germline-derived CDR1 and CDR2 are SEHNR and FQNEAQ (reference sequence). Trimming left V 0 bases short and J 3 bases short, with 9 bases between. CDR3 amino acids: CASSLAGPRYEQYF. The CDR3, as DNA: TGTGCCAGCAGCTTAGCCGGGCCCCGCTACGAGCAGTACTTC. The full variable domain, in which reference TRBV7-9 and TRBJ2-7 provide the parts outside the CDR3, is DTGVSQNPRHKITKRGQNVTFRCDPISEHNRLYWYRQTLGQGPEFLTYFQNEAQLEKSRLLSDRFSAERPKGSFSTLEIQRTEQGDSAMYLCASSLAGPRYEQYFGPGTRLTVT.

The chain has TRBV10-1 and TRBJ2-1, with no clear D. The V end was cut by 5 bases, the J end by 9 bases, with 14 bases between. The V gene's germline CDR1 is WNHNN and CDR2 SYGVQD (reference sequence). This CDR3 spans 13 amino acids. The CDR3 reads CASSLHSEAEQFF. CDR3 DNA: TGCGCCAGCAGTCTCCACTCTGAAGCTGAGCAGTTCTTC.

This chain joins TRBV10-3 and TRBJ1-4; D uncertain. Trimming pared 8 bases from V and 3 bases from J, leaving 10 bases between. CDR3 length: 13 residues. CDR1 is ENHRY, CDR2 SYGVKD, per germline. The CDR3 is CAIGRDSNEKLFF. Written as DNA, the CDR3 is TGTGCCATCGGAAGGGATTCTAATGAAAAACTGTTTTTT.